Following are 26 T cell receptor beta chains from one sample sequenced in a study of T and B cells in COVID-19 patients (dated by TCRdb to 2019 to 2021). The reads were generated on an Illumina MiSeq. Multiplex PCR with BIOMED2 TRB-A/B primer pools was used to amplify TRB rearrangements. TCRdb trimmed the raw reads at Q25, called clones with MiXCR and kept productive beta chains. CDR3 protein duplicates are merged, each entry listing the most common genes and DNA. In this sample the table shows around 7,700 distinct CDR3 sequences, around 30% of which occur a single time. In total, the top ten clones hold about 24% of the sample. TRB repertoires were amplified using about 240-550 ng of genomic DNA isolated from blood. Sequenced material: blood. Every receptor here comes from a human donor who had recovered from COVID-19.

In this sample, this clonotype is medium-sized (0.01 to 0.1%). The chain is built from TRBV19 and TRBJ2-7, with 9 nucleotides matching TRBD1. The junction had 11 bases not matched to a gene; V was cut back by 7 bases and J by 4 bases. The CDR3 covers 15 residues. Germline values: CDR1 LNHDA, CDR2 SQIVND (reference sequence). The CDR3 bases are TGTGCCAGTACCATAGGACAGGGGCCCGCTTACGAGCAGTACTTC. Translating gives CASTIGQGPAYEQYF. The whole variable domain, remainder taken from reference TRBV19 and TRBJ2-7, is DGGITQSPKYLFRKEGQNVTLSCEQNLNHDAMYWYRQDPGQGLRLIYYSQIVNDFQKGDIAEGYSVSREKKESFPLTVTSAQKNPTAFYLCASTIGQGPAYEQYFGPGTRLTVT.

The chain carries TRBV28 and TRBJ2-3; D might be TRBD2 (7 bases). The CDR3 contains 17 residues. V was clipped by 11 bases and J by 1 base, with 25 bases between them. Per the germline V gene, CDR1 is MDHEN and CDR2 is SYDVKM. The CDR3 DNA reads as TGTGCCGCTGCGGGCGGGGGCCCGAACTATCGCACAGATACGCAGTATTTT. This sequence encodes CAAAGGGPNYRTDTQYF. Complete variable domain (other parts from reference TRBV28 and TRBJ2-3): DVKVTQSSRYLVKRTGEKVFLECVQDMDHENMFWYRQDPGLGLRLIYFSYDVKMKEKGDIPEGYSVSREKKERFSLILESASTNQTSMYLCAAAGGGPNYRTDTQYFGPGTRLTVL.

The rearrangement links TRBV20-1 to TRBJ2-3; D assignment may be TRBD1 or TRBD2 (5 bases each). Germline CDR1 reads DFQATT; CDR2 reads SNEGSKA (reference sequence). The CDR3 runs to 15 residues. V lost 3 bases to trimming and J lost 7 bases, with 20 bases between them. CDR3 in amino acids: CSASDVRGPGNTQYF. The CDR3 DNA is TGCAGTGCTAGCGACGTTAGGGGCCCCGGGAATACGCAGTATTTT.

This clonotype came up a few times. The CDR3: CASSIPQGGNTEAFF. The CDR3 DNA sequence: TGTGCCAGTAGTATCCCACAGGGGGGAAACACTGAAGCTTTCTTT. This chain links TRBV19 with TRBJ1-1; TRBD1 matches 8 bases. The CDR3 length is 15 residues. Trimming took 3 bases from V and 2 from J; bases not matched to a gene: 5. The germline gives CDR1 LNHDA, CDR2 SQIVND (reference sequence).

This clonotype was detected only a few times. V is TRBV18 and J is TRBJ1-1, with unresolved D. This CDR3 is built from 14 residues. Trimming cost V 6 bases and J 1 base, with 12 bases left between them. Germline V gives CDR1 KGHSH, CDR2 LQKENI. Here the CDR3 DNA reads TGTGCCAGCTCGTTTGGAACTGGGAACACTGAAGCTTTCTTT. Residues: CASSFGTGNTEAFF.

This clonotype was counted between two and nine times. The rearrangement joins TRBV7-9 to TRBJ1-4; a possible D gene is TRBD1 (6 bases). Germline V lookup: CDR1 SEHNR, CDR2 FQNEAQ (reference sequence). This CDR3 region has 16 residues. Trimming removed 5 bases from V and 6 bases from J, with 19 bases in between. The chain's CDR3 is CASSVREGESDEKLFF. The CDR3 nucleotides are TGTGCCAGCAGCGTACGAGAGGGGGAAAGTGATGAAAAACTGTTTTTT.

The chain is built from TRBV13 and TRBJ2-3; 16 nucleotides agree with TRBD2. The CDR3 has 18 amino acids. The trim removed 7 bases at V and 3 bases at J, leaving 10 bases unmatched. CDR1 and CDR2 (germline): PRHDT, FYEKMQ (reference sequence). CDR3 DNA: TGTGCCAGCAACCCCGGGACTAGCGGGGGGGTGAGGACAGATACGCAGTATTTT. It yields the protein CASNPGTSGGVRTDTQYF.

This clonotype was counted a few times. This rearrangement joins TRBV12-3 or TRBV12-4 to TRBJ1-4, with 9 bases fitting TRBD1. The CDR3 sequence is 15 residues long. J was trimmed by 7 bases and V by 7 bases; bases with no gene match: 10. Here the CDR3 reads CASKLQGQGLEKLFF. The CDR3 DNA is TGTGCCAGCAAACTCCAGGGACAGGGACTTGAAAAACTGTTTTTT.

This clonotype showed up just a few times. This chain links TRBV5-5 with TRBJ2-7, with 7 bases matching TRBD1. The germline CDR1 and CDR2 sequences are SGHKS and YYEKEE (reference sequence). The length of the CDR3 is 15 residues. Trimming removed 1 base from V and 3 bases from J; junction bases left unmatched: 7. The CDR3 region has the DNA TGTGCCAGCAGCTTGTATCAGGGGGTCCTCTACGAGCAGTACTTC. Translated: CASSLYQGVLYEQYF.

This clonotype is deemed medium-sized (0.01 to 0.1%). V gene TRBV29-1 combines with J gene TRBJ2-1, with 12 bases identical to TRBD2. Germline trimming cut 2 bases from V and 5 bases from J; bases unmatched to any gene: 4. Looked up from germline, CDR1 is SQVTM and CDR2 is ANQGSEA. CDR3 length equals 15 residues. The CDR3 nucleotides are TGCAGCGTTGAATCCCTAGCGGGGGGGGACAATGAGCAGTTCTTC. Amino acids: CSVESLAGGDNEQFF.

Judged by abundance, this clonotype is medium-sized (0.01 to 0.1%). CDR3 in amino acids: CASSHGTGDGEQYV. CDR3 coding DNA: TGTGCCAGCAGCCATGGGACAGGGGATGGCGAGCAGTACGTC. The rearrangement uses TRBV13 and TRBJ2-7; 10 bases agree with TRBD1. The CDR3 totals 14 residues. From germline, CDR1 is PRHDT and CDR2 FYEKMQ (reference sequence). Trimming removed 5 bases from V and 6 bases from J; junction bases left unmatched: 7.

This clonotype was observed once. The J gene is TRBJ1-1, the V gene TRBV12-3 or TRBV12-4, with D possibly TRBD1 on 5 matching bases. Deletions cut 7 bases from V and 4 bases from J, with 16 bases between. The CDR3 is made up of 14 amino acids. The CDR3, as DNA: TGTGCCAGCATTCCCTTCCGGCAGGGCACTGAAGCTTTCTTT. Translation gives CASIPFRQGTEAFF.

There are a few counts of this clonotype. The chain links TRBV7-6 to TRBJ1-1; D possibly corresponds to TRBD1 (5 bases). The CDR3 length is 12 residues. V shed 4 bases and J shed 6 bases, with 9 bases lying between them. Germline V gene sequence: CDR1 SGHVS, CDR2 FNYEAQ. The CDR3 DNA reads TGTGCCAGCAGCTCTGTGGGGGCTGAAGCTTTCTTT. Translated, it gives CASSSVGAEAFF.

This clonotype has more than one count but fewer than ten. This chain links TRBV7-2 with TRBJ2-7, with 14 positions matching TRBD2. The trim removed 5 bases at V and 3 bases at J, leaving 9 bases unmatched. The CDR3 spans 17 residues. Germline V lookup: CDR1 SGHTA, CDR2 FQGNSA. The CDR3: CASSPVTSGGAVYEQYF. CDR3 in DNA: TGTGCCAGCAGCCCAGTGACTAGCGGGGGGGCCGTCTACGAGCAGTACTTC.

J is TRBJ1-2 and V is TRBV6-5; TRBD1 aligns across 7 bases. The germline gives CDR1 MNHEY, CDR2 SVGAGI. The ends lost 5 bases at V and 4 bases at J; junction bases unmatched: 7. The CDR3 runs to 14 residues. In DNA form, the CDR3 reads TGTGCCAGCAGTACATCAGGGGGAGGCTATGGCTACACCTTC. This sequence encodes CASSTSGGGYGYTF.

This clonotype was seen a few times. This sequence joins TRBV19 and TRBJ1-5, with D perhaps TRBD1 (5 bases). Germline CDR1 reads LNHDA; CDR2 reads SQIVND (reference sequence). V was trimmed by 2 bases and J by 5 bases, leaving 10 bases between them. CDR3 length equals 14 residues. As DNA, the CDR3 is TGTGCCAGTAGTATACAGGGTCCCGATCAGCCCCAGCATTTT. Protein: CASSIQGPDQPQHF.

The rearrangement joins TRBV6-5 to TRBJ2-5; TRBD2 aligns across 12 bases. With V trimmed by 2 bases and J by 4 bases, 2 bases remained unmatched. This CDR3 has 15 amino acids. From germline, CDR1 is MNHEY and CDR2 SVGAGI. The DNA of the CDR3 is TGTGCCAGCAGTTACAGACTAGCGGGGGTAGAGACCCAGTACTTC. It specifies CASSYRLAGVETQYF.

The gene calls are TRBV12-3 or TRBV12-4 and TRBJ2-1; D might be TRBD2 (5 bases). Trimming removed 6 bases from V and 15 bases from J, with 21 bases in between. There are 13 residues in the CDR3. CDR3 DNA: TGTGCCAGCAGGAGCGACGGAGGAGCCGAGGGGTTCTTC. Its protein is CASRSDGGAEGFF.

The sample holds a few counts of this clonotype. The V and J genes are TRBV20-1 and TRBJ2-1; 8 bases align to TRBD1. Unmatched junction bases numbered 4, after V lost 3 bases and J lost 3 bases. The CDR3 consists of 14 residues. CDR1 is DFQATT, CDR2 SNEGSKA, per germline (reference sequence). The CDR3 DNA sequence: TGCAGTGCTAGGGCGGACAGGGACTACAATGAGCAGTTCTTC. This encodes CSARADRDYNEQFF.

This clonotype has a handful of counts. The rearrangement joins TRBV12-3 or TRBV12-4 to TRBJ1-1; D not certain. The CDR3 length is 12 residues. Trimming took off 5 bases at V and 11 bases at J, with 15 bases between the two ends. The CDR3 reads CASSPRYPSAFF. The CDR3 DNA reads TGTGCCAGCAGTCCCCGATATCCCTCGGCTTTCTTT.

The rearrangement links TRBV12-3 or TRBV12-4 to TRBJ2-7, with 9 bases matching TRBD2. V trimming: 3 bases; J trimming: 0 bases; junction bases outside the gene matches: 9. The CDR3 spans 17 residues. The CDR3 DNA sequence: TGTGCCAGCAGTTTGAAAACGACTAGCGGCAGCTCCTACGAGCAGTACTTC. Translated, it gives CASSLKTTSGSSYEQYF.

The gene calls are TRBV19 and TRBJ1-1, with TRBD1 matching 9 bases. The germline V gene has CDR1 LNHDA and CDR2 SQIVND (reference sequence). CDR3 size: 17 residues. V dropped 5 bases and J dropped 1; count of bases not matched to a gene: 11. This CDR3 reads CASSATGGGFRNTEAFF. The CDR3 bases are TGTGCCAGTAGTGCGACAGGGGGGGGGTTTAGGAACACTGAAGCTTTCTTT.

This clonotype was detected a few times. This chain uses TRBV7-2 with TRBJ2-1, with a tentative D call TRBD2 (5 bases). CDR3 length equals 16 residues. Germline loops: CDR1 SGHTA, CDR2 FQGNSA. V was trimmed by 4 bases and J by 2 bases, leaving 15 bases between them. CDR3 sequence: CASSSQLDPTYNEQFF. CDR3 DNA: TGTGCCAGCAGCTCGCAACTAGACCCGACCTACAATGAGCAGTTCTTC.

The chain carries TRBV7-2 and TRBJ2-1; possible D gene TRBD2, 5 bases. The germline V and J ends were trimmed by 3 bases and 9 bases, with 12 bases remaining between them. This CDR3 is built from 13 residues. Looked up from germline, CDR1 is SGHTA and CDR2 is FQGNSA. The CDR3 region has the DNA TGTGCCAGCAGCTTCGCTAGCCTTCTTGAGCAGTTCTTC. The encoded protein is CASSFASLLEQFF.

Within the sample, this clonotype is medium-sized (0.01 to 0.1%). This chain links TRBV6-5 with TRBJ2-3; D ambiguous. V lost 0 bases and J 5 bases, leaving 3 bases between the germline ends. The CDR3 has 12 residues. CDR1 and CDR2 from the germline V gene are MNHEY and SVGAGI. CDR3: CASSYSGDTQYF. In DNA form, the CDR3 reads TGTGCCAGCAGTTACTCGGGAGATACGCAGTATTTT.

The rearrangement links TRBV10-3 to TRBJ2-7, with D possibly being TRBD1 (6 bases). The length of the CDR3 is 13 residues. Germline V gene data show CDR1 as ENHRY and CDR2 as SYGVKD. Trimming removed 6 bases from V and 6 bases from J, with 15 bases in between. The CDR3 DNA reads TGTGCCATCAGGGGACAAGGCTTGGGCGAGCAGTACGTC. Encoded protein: CAIRGQGLGEQYV.